One sample yielded the 31 T cell receptor beta chains listed below, sequenced in a study of blood T cell repertoires in COVID-19. Some clones are missing from TCRdb's copy, which holds only in-frame ones; the method was immunoSEQ multiplex PCR. Of 110,000 or so clones detected, 60% to 85% appear once; the ten largest clones hold roughly 6%. Sequencing input: peripheral blood. These receptor sequences come from a man between 70 and 80 years old with acute or convalescent COVID-19.

This chain connects TRBV4-1 to TRBJ2-7, with D maybe TRBD1 (6 bases). Germline CDR1 and CDR2: MGHRA and YSYEKL. The CDR3 length is 15 residues. V lost 1 base, J lost 1 base, and 11 bases lay in between. The CDR3 DNA is TGCGCCAGCAGCCAAGTAGGCGACAGGTCCTACGAGCAGTACTTC. It yields the protein CASSQVGDRSYEQYF.

The chain employs TRBV2 and TRBJ2-3; 8 bases are a match to TRBD2. The V gene's germline CDR1 is SNHLY and CDR2 FYNNEI. V lost 6 bases to trimming and J lost 6 bases; unmatched junction nucleotides: 8. The CDR3 is 14 amino acids. CDR3 amino acids: CASRTGGPVDTQYF. CDR3 in DNA: TGTGCCAGCAGAACGGGGGGGCCCGTGGATACGCAGTATTTT.

J is TRBJ2-3 and V is TRBV9; D is possibly TRBD2 (6 bases). The CDR3 has 14 amino acids. Germline CDR1 is SGDLS and CDR2 is YYNGEE. The V end lost 3 bases, the J end lost 6 bases, and 14 bases lay between the germline ends. Here the CDR3 reads CASSEARDLDTQYF. The CDR3 DNA reads as TGTGCCAGCAGCGAGGCCCGGGACTTGGATACGCAGTATTTT.

The chain links TRBV6-5 to TRBJ2-7; 10 bases align to TRBD2. The germline V gene has CDR1 MNHEY and CDR2 SVGAGI. V shed 4 bases and J 4 bases; nucleotides not matched to a gene: 7. CDR3 length: 15 residues. CDR3 residues: CASSSSGTSAYEQYF. CDR3 bases: TGTGCCAGCAGTTCGTCCGGGACTAGCGCGTACGAGCAGTACTTC.

The chain uses TRBV29-1 and TRBJ1-1; weak D call: TRBD1 (5 bases). CDR3 length: 10 amino acids. Germline V gives CDR1 SQVTM, CDR2 ANQGSEA. As DNA, the CDR3 is TGCACTGGGGGGGACACTGAAGCTTTCTTT. This gives the protein CTGGDTEAFF.

J is TRBJ2-1 and V is TRBV5-1; 11 bases map to TRBD2. V was clipped by 5 bases and J by 4 bases; unmatched bases: 5. Germline loops: CDR1 SGHRS, CDR2 YFSETQ. This CDR3 spans 15 amino acids. The CDR3 DNA sequence: TGCGCCAGCAGTCCGACTAGCGGGATTTACAATGAGCAGTTCTTC. Amino acids: CASSPTSGIYNEQFF.

This rearrangement joins TRBV30 to TRBJ2-5; 8 bases fit TRBD2. After removal of 3 bases from V and 7 bases from J, the junction contained 13 bases not matched to a gene. Germline CDR1 GTSNPN, CDR2 SVGIG (reference sequence). The CDR3 consists of 15 residues. The DNA of the CDR3 is TGTGCCTGGAGGCTCGGGGGGGCTACTTATGGGACCCAGTACTTC. The encoded protein is CAWRLGGATYGTQYF.

A few counts support this clone. The CDR3 loop reads CASSLTFLAGSYNEQFF. In nucleotides, the CDR3 is TGTGCCAGCAGCTTAACTTTCTTGGCGGGTTCCTACAATGAGCAGTTCTTC. This chain connects TRBV11-2 to TRBJ2-1; a possible D gene is TRBD2 (5 bases). Germline V gives CDR1 SGHAT, CDR2 FQNNGV. CDR3 length: 17 amino acids. The V end lost 2 bases, the J end lost 1 base, and 15 bases lay between the germline ends.

The V and J genes are TRBV6-5 and TRBJ2-7; 8 bases match TRBD1. CDR3 size: 16 residues. Germline V gene data show CDR1 as MNHEY and CDR2 as SVGAGI. J lost 4 bases, V lost 0 bases, and 8 bases had no gene match. CDR3 DNA sequence: TGTGCCAGCAGTTACTCGGGTCGGGACAGGTTGTACGAGCAGTACTTC. This sequence encodes CASSYSGRDRLYEQYF.

The V call is TRBV6-2 or TRBV6-3, the J call TRBJ2-5; tentatively, D is TRBD2 (7 bases). V was pared by 3 bases and J by 6 bases, with 14 bases between. The CDR3 has 14 amino acids. The V gene's germline CDR1 is MNHEY and CDR2 SVGEGT. CDR3 sequence: CASSYGGGAKTQYF. In nucleotides, the CDR3 is TGTGCCAGCAGTTATGGGGGGGGCGCGAAGACCCAGTACTTC.

This sequence joins TRBV9 and TRBJ2-3; D remains unclear. Germline V CDR1 and CDR2: SGDLS, YYNGEE. The germline V and J ends were trimmed by 3 bases and 5 bases, with 16 bases remaining between them. This CDR3 has 15 residues. CDR3 loop: CASSATRRLLDTQYF. The CDR3 DNA reads TGTGCCAGCAGCGCAACCCGGCGGCTGTTAGATACGCAGTATTTT. Supplemented by reference TRBV9 and TRBJ2-3, the full variable domain reads DSGVTQTPKHLITATGQRVTLRCSPRSGDLSVYWYQQSLDQGLQFLIQYYNGEERAKGNILERFSAQQFPDLHSELNLSSLELGDSALYFCASSATRRLLDTQYFGPGTRLTVL.

The chain uses TRBV9 and TRBJ1-6; D remains unclear. V shed 0 bases and J shed 10 bases, with 8 bases lying between them. The CDR3 totals 13 residues. Germline assignment: CDR1 SGDLS and CDR2 YYNGEE. The DNA of the CDR3 is TGTGCCAGCAGCGTAGAGTCACGGTCACCCCTCCACTTT. Its translation: CASSVESRSPLHF.

This chain connects TRBV29-1 to TRBJ2-3, with D perhaps TRBD2 (7 bases). CDR3 length: 15 amino acids. CDR1 and CDR2 from the germline V gene are SQVTM and ANQGSEA. Trimming stripped 5 bases from V and 1 base from J, with 16 bases between. The CDR3 DNA reads as TGCAGCGTTTCTAGGGGGGGCGGTGGCACAGATACGCAGTATTTT. Its protein is CSVSRGGGGTDTQYF.

The chain is built from TRBV29-1 and TRBJ2-7; TRBD2 matches 14 bases. The junction had 1 base not matched to a gene; V was cut back by 0 bases and J by 3 bases. From germline, CDR1 is SQVTM and CDR2 ANQGSEA. The CDR3 totals 15 residues. CDR3 residues: CSVEEGTSGSYEQYF. The DNA for the CDR3 is TGCAGCGTTGAAGAAGGGACTAGCGGGAGCTACGAGCAGTACTTC.

The V gene is TRBV4-3, the J gene TRBJ2-5; D remains ambiguous. The CDR3 length is 16 residues. V dropped 1 base and J dropped 4 bases, with 16 bases sitting between them. The germline V gene encodes CDR1 LGHNA and CDR2 YSLEER. The DNA of the CDR3 is TGCGCCAGCAGCCAAGGTACCGTTCCCCCAGGAGAGACCCAGTACTTC. The encoded protein is CASSQGTVPPGETQYF.

The chain recombines TRBV24-1 with TRBJ1-2; 10 nucleotides agree with TRBD1. The CDR3 has 14 residues. V lost 2 bases, J lost 8 bases, and 4 bases stayed unmatched. Germline V gene lookup returns CDR1 KGHDR and CDR2 SFDVKD. The CDR3 loop reads CATSDSRTGGGYTF. The DNA of the CDR3 is TGTGCCACCAGTGATTCCCGGACAGGGGGAGGCTACACCTTC.

The genes are TRBV5-6 and TRBJ2-7; 9 bases map to TRBD1. The junction had 6 bases not matched to a gene; V was cut back by 4 bases and J by 7 bases. The CDR3 loop spans 13 amino acids. The germline V gene has CDR1 SGHDT and CDR2 YYEEEE. CDR3 bases: TGTGCCAGCAGCATCCGGGACAGGGCAGAGCAGTACTTC. It translates to CASSIRDRAEQYF.

The rearrangement links TRBV28 to TRBJ2-7, with 9 bases matching TRBD2. The CDR3 consists of 15 residues. V dropped 4 bases and J dropped 2; count of bases not matched to a gene: 6. Germline V gene data show CDR1 as MDHEN and CDR2 as SYDVKM. The chain's CDR3 is CASSSPGLATYEQYF. In DNA, the CDR3 is TGTGCCAGCAGTTCGCCGGGACTAGCTACCTACGAGCAGTACTTC.

The rearrangement links TRBV7-2 to TRBJ2-7, with D perhaps matching TRBD2 (6 bases). The germline CDR1 and CDR2 sequences are SGHTA and FQGNSA. The CDR3 runs 15 residues. With 1 base removed from V and 0 bases from J, the gap between germline ends came to 10 bases. As DNA, the CDR3 is TGTGCCAGCAGCTTAGGTAGCGGTCCCTCCTACGAGCAGTACTTC. This gives the protein CASSLGSGPSYEQYF.

This chain uses TRBV2 with TRBJ2-3; D possibly corresponds to TRBD1 (6 bases). The CDR3 runs to 13 residues. Deletions cut 6 bases from V and 2 bases from J, with 9 bases between. The germline V gene encodes CDR1 SNHLY and CDR2 FYNNEI. The DNA for the CDR3 is TGTGCCAGCAGACAGGGTTCCACAGATACGCAGTATTTT. This gives the protein CASRQGSTDTQYF.

The chain links TRBV3-1 (or the pseudogene TRBV3-2) to TRBJ2-2; D perhaps matches TRBD1 (6 bases). The germline CDR1 and CDR2 sequences are LGHDT and YNNKEL (reference sequence). The CDR3 has 14 amino acids. V lost 1 base and J 6 bases, leaving 9 bases between the germline ends. CDR3 sequence reads: CASSQGGHPGELFF. The DNA for the CDR3 is TGTGCCAGCAGCCAAGGGGGACACCCCGGGGAGCTGTTTTTT.

The chain has TRBV10-3 and TRBJ1-4; D gene unclear. Per germline, CDR1 ENHRY and CDR2 SYGVKD. The CDR3 runs to 15 residues. Trimming took 5 bases from V and 4 from J, leaving 14 bases between them. The CDR3 bases are TGTGCCATCAGTCGAGACGGGAGTAATAATGAAAAACTGTTTTTT. Its translation: CAISRDGSNNEKLFF.

This chain joins TRBV30 and TRBJ1-1; D possibly corresponds to TRBD1 (6 bases). Germline V gene sequence: CDR1 GTSNPN, CDR2 SVGIG (reference sequence). CDR3 length: 14 amino acids. V lost 5 bases to trimming and J lost 1 base, with 14 bases between them. The DNA of the CDR3 is TGTGCCTGGGGGATGGACAGCCGGAACACTGAAGCTTTCTTT. Translated: CAWGMDSRNTEAFF.

This chain uses TRBV19 with TRBJ2-3; 14 bases map to TRBD2. The CDR3 runs 16 residues. V was clipped by 4 bases and J by 3 bases; unmatched bases: 3. In germline, CDR1 is LNHDA, CDR2 SQIVND (reference sequence). CDR3 protein: CASSTGTSGRTDTQYF. In DNA form, the CDR3 reads TGTGCCAGTAGTACAGGGACTAGCGGGAGAACAGATACGCAGTATTTT.

The gene calls are TRBV3-1 (or the pseudogene TRBV3-2) and TRBJ2-7; D is ambiguous. This CDR3 is built from 15 residues. Germline-derived CDR1 and CDR2 are LGHDT and YNNKEL (reference sequence). Trimming shortened V by 0 bases and J by 4 bases, and 13 bases separated the two germline ends. CDR3 amino acids: CASSQDDFGPYEQYF. For the CDR3, the DNA is TGTGCCAGCAGCCAAGATGATTTCGGTCCTTACGAGCAGTACTTC.

The chain couples TRBV6-5 to TRBJ2-6; D is unclear. CDR1 is MNHEY and CDR2 is SVGAGI in the germline V gene. Between the trimmed V and J ends, which lost 2 bases and 1 base, there was a span of 6 bases. CDR3 length: 15 amino acids. The CDR3 region is CASSYESSGANVLTF. For the CDR3, the DNA is TGTGCCAGCAGTTACGAGTCTTCTGGGGCCAACGTCCTGACTTTC.

The V call is TRBV18, the J call TRBJ2-5; D is possibly TRBD1 (6 bases). The ends were cut back, 1 base at V and 3 bases at J, with 12 bases in the middle. There are 15 residues in the CDR3. Germline V gives CDR1 KGHSH, CDR2 LQKENI. CDR3 amino acids: CASSPRWDKEETQYF. CDR3 nucleotides: TGTGCCAGCTCACCACGGTGGGACAAAGAAGAGACCCAGTACTTC.

The chain couples TRBV5-1 to TRBJ1-5, with TRBD1 as a possible D gene (5 bases). The CDR3 totals 14 residues. The ends were cut back, 0 bases at V and 5 bases at J, with 9 bases in the middle. Looked up from germline, CDR1 is SGHRS and CDR2 is YFSETQ. CDR3 region: CASSLGQIDQPQHF. CDR3 bases: TGCGCCAGCAGCTTGGGACAGATCGATCAGCCCCAGCATTTT.

The rearrangement joins TRBV6-5 to TRBJ2-7; D unresolved. The V gene lost 0 bases and the J gene lost 3 bases, with 12 bases spanning the gap. The germline CDR1 and CDR2 sequences are MNHEY and SVGAGI. This CDR3 is built from 15 residues. The CDR3 loop is CASSYSIQEGYEQYF. In DNA form, the CDR3 reads TGTGCCAGCAGTTACTCGATCCAGGAAGGCTACGAGCAGTACTTC.

This clone was detected a few times. The chain combines TRBV14 with TRBJ2-2; the D gene is possibly TRBD1 (6 bases). The V end was cut by 11 bases, the J end by 2 bases, with 12 bases between. The CDR3 is 13 residues long. CDR1 is SGHDN and CDR2 is FVKESK in the germline V gene. The CDR3 here is CASQGINTGELFF. CDR3 DNA sequence: TGTGCCTCGCAGGGGATTAACACCGGGGAGCTGTTTTTT.

As DNA, the CDR3 is TGTGCCAGCAGTTCGACTAGCGGGATTTACGAGCAGTACTTC. This encodes CASSSTSGIYEQYF. The chain uses TRBV28 and TRBJ2-7, with 11 bases fitting TRBD2. Trimming cost V 4 bases and J 4 bases; bases outside gene matches: 3. Germline CDR1 and CDR2: MDHEN and SYDVKM. CDR3 size: 14 residues.